This TCR beta chain was sequenced in a study of STAT5B mutations in CD4+ large granular lymphocyte leukemia. V lost 4 bases and J 5 bases, leaving 12 bases between the germline ends. Germline assignment: CDR1 MNHEY and CDR2 SMNVEV (reference sequence). There are 13 residues in the CDR3. This clone was seen a handful of times. The repertoire was sequenced with immunoSEQ multiplex PCR; TCRdb's copy has only in-frame clones and lacks some. This table has roughly 41,000 clones, about 80% appearing once. Sample: CD4+ T cells from blood buffy coats. The V and J genes are TRBV27 and TRBJ2-7, with D possibly matching TRBD2 (5 bases). This clonotype originated in a human donor in good health. CDR3 nucleotide sequence: TGTGCCAGCAGTTCCCGGGAAGGGAACGAGCAGTACTTC. Amino acid sequence: CASSSREGNEQYF.